The clone carrying this T cell receptor (beta chain) was seen at least ten times. The antigen remains unidentified. This CDR3 spans 13 amino acids. With 1 base removed from V and 5 bases from J, the gap between germline ends came to 9 bases. Germline assignment: CDR1 DFQATT and CDR2 SNEGSKA (reference sequence). These data originate in a study of T-cell reconstitution after alpha-beta-depleted transplantation in children. Study conclusions and caveats: Alpha-beta T cells present about two months after transplant were reported to originate from several hundred expanded graft clones. T-cell numbers and diversity one year post-transplant derived largely from freshly generated T cells. Surviving recipient cells, namely T cells and thymic progenitors, were the source of high day-60 TCRbeta diversity in some patients.

The TCRbeta library was prepared with unique molecular identifiers. Using its own MiXCR run on the PCR reads, TCRdb lists one record per CDR3 protein. Among 200,000 to 250,000 distinct CDR3 sequences listed, about 11% were seen once. The TCR was taken from a child less than two years old with acute myeloid leukemia, due to receive a stem cell transplant. The chain employs TRBV20-1 and TRBJ1-5; no clear D gene. This material consisted of PBMCs, taken before TCRalphabeta/CD19-depleted stem cell transplant. In nucleotides, the CDR3 is TGCAGTGCTAGAGGGGCAGCCCATCAGCCCCAGCATTTT. Protein: CSARGAAHQPQHF.